Listed below are T cell receptor beta chains from one sample, sequenced in a study of human T cells and chemical hapten exposure. Each CDR3 protein is one row after TCRdb ran MiXCR on the RACE reads. The repertoire holds around 95,000 distinct CDR3 sequences, with approximately 11% as singletons. Sequenced here: whole blood, sampled in connection with sensitization to the hapten diphenylcyclopropenone (DPC). The receptors stem from a woman aged 55-75 years with alopecia areata. Some clones in this sample may be carry-over from other donors' samples. Each CDR3 is given with its conserved first and last residue. The D gene is left open where the match is weak. Size tells how often a clone was seen (once, few, many) or the class of an expanded clone, and some rows leave it out.

TGCAGTGCTAGAGGTGGGGCAGACACTGAAGCTTTCTTT CSARGGADTEAFF - TRBJ1-1 many TRBV20-1
TGTGCCAGCAGCCCGAGCTGGGGCACAGATACGCAGTATTTT CASSPSWGTDTQYF - TRBJ2-3 - TRBV3-1
TGCAGCGTTGTACTTTACGAGCAGTACTTC CSVVLYEQYF - TRBJ2-7 many TRBV29-1
TGTGCCAGCAGCTCACAGGGGCCCAACGCAGATACGCAGTATTTT CASSSQGPNADTQYF TRBD1 TRBJ2-3 few TRBV5-6
TGTGCCTGGAGTGGGGCCTATGGCTACACCTTC CAWSGAYGYTF - TRBJ1-2 few TRBV30
TGCAGTGCTAGAGATGAGACTAGCGGGGGGAATACGCAGTATTTT CSARDETSGGNTQYF TRBD2 TRBJ2-3 few TRBV20-1
TGTGCCAGCAGCCCGGGGACTAGTTTAGTTTCAGATACGCAGTATTTT CASSPGTSLVSDTQYF TRBD2 TRBJ2-3 few TRBV7-2
TGTGCCAGCAGCTCCTCTCAGGGGTACAACACTGAAGCTTTCTTT CASSSSQGYNTEAFF - TRBJ1-1 many TRBV7-9
TGTGCCAGCAGCGATACAGGCACATTATACAATGAGCAGTTCTTC CASSDTGTLYNEQFF - TRBJ2-1 many TRBV9
TGCGCCAGCAGCCCCACCGGGACAGTCAATCAGCCCCAGCATTTT CASSPTGTVNQPQHF TRBD1 TRBJ1-5 - TRBV4-1
TGTGCCAGCAGCGTGACAGGGACCAACATTCAGTACTTC CASSVTGTNIQYF TRBD1 TRBJ2-4 - TRBV6-1
TGTGCCAGCAGCCAGGTAGGACAGGGTAACTATGGCTACACCTTC CASSQVGQGNYGYTF TRBD1 TRBJ1-2 many TRBV3-1
TGCGCCAGCAGCCAAGTGGACGGATACACTGAAGCTTTCTTT CASSQVDGYTEAFF - TRBJ1-1 - TRBV4-1
TGTGCCAGCAGCCCATGGGGGGGGCCTCAGCCCCAGCATTTT CASSPWGGPQPQHF - TRBJ1-5 few TRBV11-2
TGTGCCATCAAGGGGGGGACTTGGAACGAGCAGTACTTC CAIKGGTWNEQYF - TRBJ2-7 many TRBV10-3
TGTGCCAGCAGCCGCGGGGGGAGGCAGTCGAATTCACCCCTCCACTTT CASSRGGRQSNSPLHF - TRBJ1-6 few TRBV3-1
TGTGCCAGCAGCCGTCGGACAGGAAATAATGAAAAACTGTTTTTT CASSRRTGNNEKLFF TRBD1 TRBJ1-4 many TRBV13
TGCAGTGCTAGAGATCGGCTAGCGGGGGCCCGAATTGTCGGGCAGTACTTC CSARDRLAGARIVGQYF TRBD2 TRBJ2-7 many TRBV20-1
TGTGCCAGCAGCCCGGGGGTCAGCACTGAAGCTTTCTTT CASSPGVSTEAFF - TRBJ1-1 many TRBV11-2
TGTGCCAGCAGTTACTCGATATCCGGGACACCCAAGACCACTGGTTACACCTTC CASSYSISGTPKTTGYTF - TRBJ1-2 - TRBV6-5
TGCAGTGCTAGAGGTGTACAGGGGGGAAGCTACGAGCAGTACTTC CSARGVQGGSYEQYF TRBD1 TRBJ2-7 few TRBV20-1
TGTGCCAGCAATCCCAGTCCAGGGTTCGGACTTGCCGGGGCCAACGTCCTGACTTTC CASNPSPGFGLAGANVLTF - TRBJ2-6 many TRBV7-8
TGTGCCTGGACCCAAGGACAGGGGATCACTGAAGCTTTCTTT CAWTQGQGITEAFF TRBD1 TRBJ1-1 few TRBV30
TGTGCCAGCAGCAAAGAAACAGCTGGCTACACCTTC CASSKETAGYTF - TRBJ1-2 - TRBV21-1
TGTGCCAGCAGCGGGCCCTTGAACACTGAAGCTTTCTTT CASSGPLNTEAFF - TRBJ1-1 - TRBV9
TGTGCCAGCAGTCCCGGGGGGCCGATGGATACGCAGTATTTT CASSPGGPMDTQYF - TRBJ2-3 many TRBV2
TGTGCCAGCAGCTCTACACTAGCGGCCCAAGAGACCCAGTACTTC CASSSTLAAQETQYF TRBD2 TRBJ2-5 many TRBV5-8
TGTGCCAGCAGTCCCCATGAGCGGGGGAACACAGATACGCAGTATTTT CASSPHERGNTDTQYF TRBD2 TRBJ2-3 - TRBV12-3/TRBV12-4
TGTGCCAGCTCCAGGGCCCTGGTCACTGAAGCTTTCTTT CASSRALVTEAFF - TRBJ1-1 few TRBV7-2
TGCGCCAGCAGCCCCCAGGGAGGGGGCCTCCAAGAGACCCAGTACTTC CASSPQGGGLQETQYF - TRBJ2-5 many TRBV5-1
TGTGCCAGCAGGTTGACAGGGGACGGTGGCTACACCTTC CASRLTGDGGYTF TRBD1 TRBJ1-2 many TRBV2
TGCACCAGCAGCCAAGAGGCCTTCTATGGCTACACCTTC CTSSQEAFYGYTF - TRBJ1-2 - TRBV1
TGTGCCAGCAATGATCTGATGCGGACCGGGGAGCTGTTTTTT CASNDLMRTGELFF - TRBJ2-2 few TRBV2
TGTGCCAGCAGCCCAGCGGGGGGAGCGCTGGAAAAACTGTTTTTT CASSPAGGALEKLFF - TRBJ1-4 many TRBV7-9
TGTGCCTGGAGTGTAGCCTGGGAGGAGACCCAGTACTTC CAWSVAWEETQYF - TRBJ2-5 many TRBV30
TGTGCCAGCAGCTACGATATGGGATGGAACACCGGGGAGCTGTTTTTT CASSYDMGWNTGELFF - TRBJ2-2 few TRBV5-4
TGCGCCAGCAGCTTCAGACAGGGGGCGGACACCGGGGAGCTGTTTTTT CASSFRQGADTGELFF TRBD1 TRBJ2-2 few TRBV5-1
TGTGCCAGCAGCCCCAGGACAGGAGTGGGATGGAATGAGCAGTTCTTC CASSPRTGVGWNEQFF TRBD1 TRBJ2-1 - TRBV5-4
TGCGCCAGCAGCTTGCGGATAGGCACTAGCACAGATACGCAGTATTTT CASSLRIGTSTDTQYF - TRBJ2-3 - TRBV5-1
TGTGCCAGCTCACCTCCTGCTTGGTTTGCGCAGTACTTC CASSPPAWFAQYF - TRBJ2-7 few TRBV18
TGTGCCAGCAGCCAACCGACAGGGACTGAGGATACGCAGTATTTT CASSQPTGTEDTQYF - TRBJ2-3 few TRBV6-1
TGTGCCAGCAGCCAAGTTATCGCTGAGGGTTCCGACTATGGCTACACCTTC CASSQVIAEGSDYGYTF - TRBJ1-2 many TRBV14
TGCGCCAGCGAGAATACCGACGGGGAGCGGGGGGTTAACAATGAGCAGTTCTTC CASENTDGERGVNNEQFF TRBD2 TRBJ2-1 many TRBV5-1
TGTGCCATCAGCGATAACTATGGCTACACCTTC CAISDNYGYTF - TRBJ1-2 many TRBV10-3
TGTGCCAGCAGTTACGGGACAGGGGTCAATCAGCCCCAGCATTTT CASSYGTGVNQPQHF TRBD1 TRBJ1-5 few TRBV6-6
TGTGCCATCAGTGGAATGCCGGGTGAGCAGTTCTTC CAISGMPGEQFF - TRBJ2-1 few TRBV10-3
TGTGCCAGCAGCATTCAGGACAGGGCCTCTGGAAACACCATATATTTT CASSIQDRASGNTIYF TRBD1 TRBJ1-3 - TRBV9
TGTGCCAGCCGCGGGGGGTCCACTGAAGCTTTCTTT CASRGGSTEAFF - TRBJ1-1 few TRBV12-3/TRBV12-4
TGTGCCAGCAGTCCTATTACAACTAGCGGGGGGGCCCACAATGAGCAGTTCTTC CASSPITTSGGAHNEQFF TRBD2 TRBJ2-1 many TRBV6-2/TRBV6-3
TGTGCCAGCAGCTTGACTAGCGGGGGGCCTTTC CASSLTSGGPF TRBD2 TRBJ2-1 many TRBV7-9
TGTGCCAGCTCACTAAGGAATAATGAGCAGTTCTTC CASSLRNNEQFF - TRBJ2-1 many TRBV18
TGTGCCAGCAGTTACTCGATTATCGCAGGACCATACCAAGAGACCCAGTACTTC CASSYSIIAGPYQETQYF - TRBJ2-5 few TRBV6-5
TGTGCCAGCAGCCACAGCTACGAGCAGTACTTC CASSHSYEQYF - TRBJ2-7 few TRBV7-9
TGTGCCAGCTCACCGCTGGCACAGACTGAAGCTTTCTTT CASSPLAQTEAFF - TRBJ1-1 few TRBV18
TGTGCCAGCAGCAACCCAGGGTCTTACACTGAAGCTTTCTTT CASSNPGSYTEAFF - TRBJ1-1 few TRBV6-6
TGTGCCAGCAGCCAGGGGATAAGGCGACCGCAGTACTTC CASSQGIRRPQYF - TRBJ2-7 - TRBV14
TGCAGCGTTTCAACAGGGTGGGTGTTCTTC CSVSTGWVFF - TRBJ2-1 few TRBV29-1
TGTGCCAGCAGCCTCACAGGCGGACTAGCGGGGGAAGAGACCCAGTACTTC CASSLTGGLAGEETQYF TRBD2 TRBJ2-5 - TRBV7-3